This T cell receptor (beta chain) was identified during a study of radiation and T cells in renal cell carcinoma (TCRdb year 2020). At the level of the whole study: TCR beta sequencing covered 50 to 55 samples in total, comprising approximately 26 tumors and roughly 27 peripheral blood samples. The final blood draw took place at 4 weeks after radiation, the same time as nephrectomy. In the 55 or so samples combined, about 4 million unique CDR3 nucleotide sequences were found, encoding 2.5 million to 3 million unique CDR3 amino acid sequences. Broad study findings and their caveats: Because the trial had a single-armed design, the trial could not examine how radiation dose or scheduling affected the TCR repertoire. Because pretreatment tumor biopsies were not available, the baseline intratumoral presence of clonotypes could not be determined. Changes in the blood repertoire were not tracked past 4 weeks after treatment. In blood, the top tumor clonotypes increased from baseline to 2 weeks after radiation and then shrank by 4 weeks, which suggests a temporary expansion of tumor-resident clones.

To note about this clone: The clone's antigen remains unknown. No base quality information exists; no much larger clone differs at one position.

The immunoSEQ kit was used, according to the manufacturer's recommendations, to generate TCR beta libraries from genomic DNA. Library preparation used a first multiplex PCR with proprietary primers, then a second PCR adding unique barcodes, with bead cleanups after each round. Each sample batch included a kit-provided positive control reaction and a negative control reaction. The final libraries underwent checking on an Agilent 4200 TapeStation D1000 ScreenTape, volumetric pooling, and quantification by qPCR. Sequencing was performed on an Illumina NextSeq500 using a MidOutput 150-cycle cartridge, with 156 Read1 cycles, 15 Index1 cycles, and the kit custom primers. The pooled library was loaded at around 1.1 pM with a roughly 20% PhiX control spike-in. For the original study's pipeline: The vendor-processed data were analyzed in R, and a clonotype was defined as all T cells that share the same CDR3 nucleotide sequence. For clone abundance analyses, frequencies were normalized to the 10,000 most abundant clones in each sample. Before analysis, public T cell clones were removed, and these numbered fewer than five per sample on average. Tumor-enriched and baseline blood-enriched clonotypes were defined by at least a 32-fold difference in abundance between compartments. A beta-binomial differential abundance model was applied to find clonotypes that expanded or contracted between blood time points. The Baroni-Urbani and Buser coefficient was used to measure tumor-blood repertoire similarity, and groups were compared with two-tailed Wilcoxon tests in R. TCRdb retrieved this table from immuneACCESS and kept in-frame rearrangements only. Not all clones are present; in checked studies, unresolved V genes account for under half, and no reason is known for the remainder. The V and J calls and clone size are taken from that table; D and trimming were inferred from the DNA. Across this sample there are 120,000 to 150,000 clones, with 75% to 90% seen only once. Under 20% of the sample comes from the top ten.

Reading from cysteine to phenylalanine, the CDR3 counts 14 amino acids. Only CDR3 DNA remains: 42 bases, in frame from the first base. From the germline V gene, CDR1 is SGHDT and CDR2 is YYEEEE. Relative to germline, V is 2 bases shorter and J is 3 bases shorter, with 8 bases between their ends. Sample time point, as interpreted from the label and publication: blood 4 weeks post-SBRT, at nephrectomy. Sample treatment or condition, as interpreted from the label and publication: 15 Gy SBRT to primary tumor, nephrectomy 4 weeks later. Samples were obtained from a clinical trial, in which 15 Gy stereotactic body radiation therapy was delivered to primary renal cell carcinomas and nephrectomy was performed 4 weeks later. To follow tumor-enriched clonotypes, peripheral blood was collected serially from radiation-treated patients at baseline and again at 2 weeks and 4 weeks after SBRT. Every patient's renal cell carcinoma showed clear cell pathology. Genomic DNA for TCR sequencing was prepared using the QIAamp DNA Blood Mini Kit (Qiagen). Samples were included in the analyses only if all quality control checks were passed.

The sample here was blood, taken from a patient whose treatment included radiotherapy and nephrectomy. Recombination joined TRBV5-6 with TRBJ1-4; the D gene identity is not certain. This TCR derives from a woman aged 50 to 60 with renal cell carcinoma. The DNA is TGTGCCAGCAGCTTCAGGCCCTCTAATGAAAAACTGTTTTTT. It codes for CASSFRPSNEKLFF.